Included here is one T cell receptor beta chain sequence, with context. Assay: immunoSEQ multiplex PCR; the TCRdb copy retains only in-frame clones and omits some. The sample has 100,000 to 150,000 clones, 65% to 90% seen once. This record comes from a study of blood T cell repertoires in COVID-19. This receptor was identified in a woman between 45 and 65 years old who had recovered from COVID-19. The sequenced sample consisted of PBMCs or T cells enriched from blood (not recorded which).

CDR3 DNA sequence: TGTGCCAGCAGTACAAGGGGTTTTGGAAACACCATATATTTT. Translation: CASSTRGFGNTIYF. This chain connects TRBV7-8 to TRBJ1-3; D is perhaps TRBD1 (5 bases). Germline lookup yields CDR1 SGHVS and CDR2 FQNEAQ. V was clipped by 6 bases and J by 3 bases, with 12 bases between them. CDR3 length equals 14 residues.